Following are 30 T cell receptor beta chains from one sample sequenced in a study of identical twins. TCRdb re-called the 5' RACE reads with MiXCR, one entry per CDR3 protein. Counted here are 350,000 to 450,000 distinct CDR3 sequences, about a fifth occurring once; the ten biggest clones make up approximately 12%. The sequenced sample consisted of naive T cells sorted from blood. The receptors come from a man aged 50-60 years in good health.

This clonotype was counted between two and nine times. The chain combines TRBV19 with TRBJ2-4; D tentatively fits TRBD1 or TRBD2 (5 bases each). Germline V gives CDR1 LNHDA, CDR2 SQIVND (reference sequence). Between the trimmed V and J ends, which lost 5 bases and 8 bases, there was a span of 10 bases. The CDR3 extends over 12 amino acids. The CDR3 reads CASSSGRDIQYF. For the CDR3, the DNA is TGTGCCAGTAGTTCGGGGCGAGACATTCAGTACTTC.

The rearrangement uses TRBV28 and TRBJ1-2, with 9 bases that match TRBD1. The CDR3 loop spans 17 amino acids. Germline trimming cut 1 base from V and 4 bases from J; bases unmatched to any gene: 10. The germline CDR1 and CDR2 sequences are MDHEN and SYDVKM. This CDR3 reads CASSLFPGTGPSYGYTF. Written as DNA, the CDR3 is TGTGCCAGCAGTTTATTTCCCGGGACAGGGCCTAGCTATGGCTACACCTTC.

Only a few counts were recorded for this clonotype. The rearrangement joins TRBV4-3 to TRBJ2-7; TRBD2 might be the D (6 bases). The length of the CDR3 is 16 residues. Germline V gene sequence: CDR1 LGHNA, CDR2 YSLEER. V was clipped by 3 bases and J by 2 bases, with 17 bases between them. CDR3 amino acids: CASSHDAGTSAYEQYF. For the CDR3, the DNA is TGCGCCAGCAGCCATGACGCCGGGACTTCTGCCTACGAGCAGTACTTC.

V gene TRBV12-3 or TRBV12-4 combines with J gene TRBJ2-3; 7 nucleotides line up with TRBD2. There are 12 residues in the CDR3. V shed 3 bases and J 9 bases; nucleotides not matched to a gene: 3. CDR3 DNA sequence: TGTGCCAGCAGTTTTGGCGGGGGAACGCAGTATTTT. Encoded protein: CASSFGGGTQYF.

This clonotype has ten or more counts. CDR3 in DNA: TGTGCCAGCAGCACGGACAGGGGGCTAACTGGGGCCAACGTCCTGACTTTC. It encodes CASSTDRGLTGANVLTF. V is TRBV7-8 and J is TRBJ2-6; 11 nucleotides agree with TRBD1. The CDR3 is 17 amino acids. CDR1 and CDR2 (germline): SGHVS, FQNEAQ. With V trimmed by 5 bases and J by 2 bases, 5 bases remained unmatched.

This clonotype occurred many times. V usage is TRBV20-1 and J usage is TRBJ2-7; possibly TRBD2 for D (6 bases). Germline CDR1 and CDR2: DFQATT and SNEGSKA (reference sequence). The CDR3 is 12 residues long. V lost 6 bases, J lost 10 bases, and 19 bases lay in between. The CDR3 here is CSALRLSGGQYF. The CDR3 DNA follows: TGCAGTGCCCTCAGACTTAGCGGTGGACAGTACTTC.

In this sample, this clonotype turned up many times. The chain is built from TRBV12-3 or TRBV12-4 and TRBJ2-1; 9 bases agree with TRBD1. This CDR3 region has 15 residues. V was pared by 6 bases and J by 4 bases, with 7 bases of the junction left unmatched. CDR3 amino acids: CASSPGTGSYNEQFF. The CDR3, as DNA: TGTGCCAGCAGCCCCGGGACAGGGTCATACAATGAGCAGTTCTTC.

This clonotype appeared a few times. V and J are TRBV4-1 and TRBJ1-5, with 8 bases identical to TRBD1. The CDR3 consists of 15 residues. Germline lookup yields CDR1 MGHRA and CDR2 YSYEKL. J lost 6 bases, V lost 0 bases, and 4 bases had no gene match. The DNA of the CDR3 is TGCGCCAGCAGCCAAGAGGACAGGGAGGGTCAGCCCCAGCATTTT. This sequence encodes CASSQEDREGQPQHF.

The J gene is TRBJ2-6, the V gene TRBV20-1; TRBD1 aligns across 8 bases. V trimming: 4 bases; J trimming: 2 bases; junction bases outside the gene matches: 4. Germline assignment: CDR1 DFQATT and CDR2 SNEGSKA (reference sequence). There are 15 residues in the CDR3. This CDR3 is CSAMETGAGANVLTF. The CDR3 coding sequence is TGCAGTGCTATGGAGACAGGGGCTGGGGCCAACGTCCTGACTTTC.

The chain has TRBV6-7 and TRBJ2-7, with TRBD1 as a possible D gene (6 bases). TRBV6-7 is noted as an ORF with a role that remains uncertain. This CDR3 is 17 amino acids long. V gave up 3 bases and J gave up 4 bases, with 22 bases separating them. This chain's CDR3 is CASSYSKCRGHLYEQYF. The CDR3 bases are TGTGCCAGCAGTTATTCGAAATGCAGGGGACATCTTTACGAGCAGTACTTC.

This clonotype was observed many times. The chain combines TRBV15 with TRBJ2-6; 8 nucleotides align to TRBD1. After removal of 3 bases from V and 0 bases from J, the junction contained 4 bases not matched to a gene. The germline V gene has CDR1 LNHNV and CDR2 YYDKDF (reference sequence). The CDR3 contains 17 residues. The CDR3, as DNA: TGTGCCACCAGCAGTGACAGGGGTAACTCTGGGGCCAACGTCCTGACTTTC. It translates to CATSSDRGNSGANVLTF. Drawing the rest from reference TRBV15 and TRBJ2-6, the complete variable domain is DAMVIQNPRYQVTQFGKPVTLSCSQTLNHNVMYWYQQKSSQAPKLLFHYYDKDFNNEADTPDNFQSRRPNTSFCFLDIRSPGLGDTAMYLCATSSDRGNSGANVLTFGAGSRLTVL.

This clonotype was counted many times. V is TRBV12-3 or TRBV12-4 and J is TRBJ1-2; D is possibly TRBD1 (5 bases). V lost 5 bases, J lost 5 bases, and 12 bases lay in between. The CDR3 is 13 residues long. CDR3: CASSLGTDYGYTF. DNA for the CDR3: TGTGCCAGCAGTCTCGGGACGGATTATGGCTACACCTTC.

At least ten counts were recorded for this clonotype. CDR3 residues: CASSLDPNYGYTF. For the CDR3, the DNA is TGTGCCAGCAGCTTAGATCCGAACTATGGCTACACCTTC. This chain uses TRBV11-2 with TRBJ1-2; D unresolved. CDR3 size: 13 residues. The germline V gene encodes CDR1 SGHAT and CDR2 FQNNGV. Trimming removed 0 bases at V and 2 bases at J, with 4 bases between. The full variable domain, in which reference TRBV11-2 and TRBJ1-2 provide the parts outside the CDR3, is EAGVAQSPRYKIIEKRQSVAFWCNPISGHATLYWYQQILGQGPKLLIQFQNNGVVDDSQLPKDRFSAERLKGVDSTLKIQPAKLEDSAVYLCASSLDPNYGYTFGSGTRLTVV.

The gene calls are TRBV10-3 and TRBJ2-3, with 9 nucleotides matching TRBD2. With V trimmed by 10 bases and J by 1 base, 6 bases remained unmatched. The CDR3 contains 14 residues. Germline-derived CDR1 and CDR2 are ENHRY and SYGVKD. CDR3: CATSLAGGTDTQYF. In nucleotides, the CDR3 is TGTGCCACTTCCTTAGCGGGGGGCACAGATACGCAGTATTTT.

The chain recombines TRBV25-1 with TRBJ2-5; 15 bases align to TRBD2. The J segment lost 4 bases and the V segment lost 7 bases, leaving 10 bases of the junction unmatched. The germline V gene encodes CDR1 MGHDK and CDR2 SYGVNS. This CDR3 comprises 17 residues. CDR3 sequence reads: CASIPRGGLAGGETQYF. The CDR3 nucleotides are TGTGCCAGCATACCAAGGGGGGGACTAGCGGGGGGAGAGACCCAGTACTTC.

J is TRBJ2-1 and V is TRBV9; D may be TRBD2 (7 bases). V gave up 0 bases and J gave up 8 bases, with 12 bases separating them. Per germline, CDR1 SGDLS and CDR2 YYNGEE. There are 14 residues in the CDR3. CDR3 loop: CASSVGGGGDEQFF. Written as DNA, the CDR3 is TGTGCCAGCAGCGTAGGAGGGGGGGGAGATGAGCAGTTCTTC. Full variable domain (missing parts from reference TRBV9 and TRBJ2-1): DSGVTQTPKHLITATGQRVTLRCSPRSGDLSVYWYQQSLDQGLQFLIQYYNGEERAKGNILERFSAQQFPDLHSELNLSSLELGDSALYFCASSVGGGGDEQFFGPGTRLTVL.

The rearrangement links TRBV7-8 to TRBJ2-1; 14 positions match TRBD2. The V segment lost 5 bases and the J segment 13 bases; nucleotides outside the gene matches: 7. The length of the CDR3 is 14 residues. Germline assignment: CDR1 SGHVS and CDR2 FQNEAQ. CDR3 DNA: TGTGCCAGCAGCCCGCGACTAGCGGGGGGGGACCAGTTCTTC. It yields the protein CASSPRLAGGDQFF.

The rearrangement links TRBV20-1 to TRBJ2-1, with 8 bases lining up with TRBD1. The junction had 16 bases not matched to a gene; V was cut back by 6 bases and J by 3 bases. This CDR3 spans 17 amino acids. Germline V gene data show CDR1 as DFQATT and CDR2 as SNEGSKA (reference sequence). CDR3 nucleotides: TGCAGTGCCTCGGCGAAGAGGTACAGGGGGAACTACAATGAGCAGTTCTTC. This gives the protein CSASAKRYRGNYNEQFF.

At least ten counts were recorded for this clonotype. The V call is TRBV4-2, the J call TRBJ2-4; no clear D gene. The CDR3 extends over 14 amino acids. V was trimmed by 0 bases and J by 4 bases, leaving 7 bases between them. Germline V gene sequence: CDR1 LGHNA, CDR2 YNFKEQ. CDR3 amino acids: CASSQDQAKNIQYF. The CDR3 DNA follows: TGTGCCAGCAGCCAAGACCAGGCTAAAAACATTCAGTACTTC.

This clonotype has more than one count but fewer than ten. The J gene is TRBJ2-7, the V gene TRBV10-2; D not certain. Germline V gene lookup returns CDR1 WSHSY and CDR2 SAAADI. Trimming removed 2 bases at V and 2 bases at J, with 13 bases between. CDR3 length: 15 residues. The CDR3 reads CASSERSLLTYEQYF. The CDR3 DNA sequence: TGCGCCAGCAGTGAGCGGTCTCTTCTAACCTACGAGCAGTACTTC.

This clonotype has just a few counts. The chain links TRBV4-3 to TRBJ2-1; D not certain. Germline assignment: CDR1 LGHNA and CDR2 YSLEER. The CDR3 sequence is 14 residues long. V shed 2 bases and J shed 3 bases, with 8 bases lying between them. This CDR3 is CASSQSLFYNEQFF. The DNA of the CDR3 is TGCGCCAGCAGCCAATCCCTTTTCTACAATGAGCAGTTCTTC.

This clonotype was recorded a few times. The chain employs TRBV2 and TRBJ1-1, with TRBD1 matching 9 bases. CDR1 and CDR2 (germline): SNHLY, FYNNEI. The V gene end was trimmed by 4 bases and the J gene end by 4 bases; junction bases not matched to a gene: 7. The CDR3 spans 15 residues. CDR3 DNA sequence: TGTGCCAGCAGTGTAGTACAGGGGGCTGTCACTGAAGCTTTCTTT. It codes for CASSVVQGAVTEAFF. The full variable domain, with the rest looked up from reference TRBV2 and TRBJ1-1, is EPEVTQTPSHQVTQMGQEVILRCVPISNHLYFYWYRQILGQKVEFLVSFYNNEISEKSEIFDDQFSVERPDGSNFTLKIRSTKLEDSAMYFCASSVVQGAVTEAFFGQGTRLTVV.

This chain connects TRBV5-6 to TRBJ1-4; D gene uncertain. Germline CDR1 reads SGHDT; CDR2 reads YYEEEE. Trimming cost V 0 bases and J 8 bases, with 14 bases left between them. The CDR3 contains 15 residues. The CDR3: CASSLGRLYGEKLFF. The CDR3 nucleotides read TGTGCCAGCAGCTTGGGGCGGCTATATGGAGAAAAACTGTTTTTT.

V usage is TRBV10-3 and J usage is TRBJ2-5; D might be TRBD1 (6 bases). V was clipped by 8 bases and J by 5 bases, with 12 bases between them. Germline CDR1 and CDR2: ENHRY and SYGVKD. This CDR3 has 12 amino acids. CDR3 bases: TGTGCCATCTCGTGGGGGCGGGAGACCCAGTACTTC. Its protein product is CAISWGRETQYF.

The chain carries TRBV20-1 and TRBJ1-2; 7 nucleotides line up with TRBD1. Trimming took 2 bases from V and 7 from J; bases not matched to a gene: 10. The CDR3 is 14 amino acids. CDR1 is DFQATT, CDR2 SNEGSKA, per germline (reference sequence). CDR3 residues: CSARTRQGHTGYTF. The CDR3 DNA is TGCAGTGCTAGAACGAGACAGGGCCATACTGGCTACACCTTC.

This clonotype was observed a handful of times. The chain links TRBV18 to TRBJ2-3; D not certain. Looked up from germline, CDR1 is KGHSH and CDR2 is LQKENI. V was shortened by 10 bases and J by 5 bases, with 13 bases between the two germline ends. The CDR3 contains 12 residues. The CDR3 DNA is TGTGCCACGACCCTCATGAGAGATACGCAGTATTTT. Amino acid sequence: CATTLMRDTQYF.

This clonotype was seen a handful of times. The chain is built from TRBV10-2 and TRBJ2-1, with 8 positions matching TRBD2. The CDR3 runs 16 residues. CDR1 is WSHSY and CDR2 is SAAADI in the germline V gene. With V trimmed by 4 bases and J by 0 bases, 5 bases remained unmatched. The CDR3 protein is CASSVWRGDSYNEQFF. Here the CDR3 DNA reads TGCGCCAGCAGTGTCTGGCGGGGGGACTCCTACAATGAGCAGTTCTTC.

This clonotype was found a few times. The chain employs TRBV12-3 or TRBV12-4 and TRBJ2-1; tentatively, D is TRBD1 (5 bases). V was pared by 1 base and J by 3 bases, with 13 bases between. CDR3 length: 16 residues. CDR3 sequence (DNA): TGTGCCAGCAGTTTAGTGGCCAGGGCTCGCTACAATGAGCAGTTCTTC. This sequence encodes CASSLVARARYNEQFF.

The chain couples TRBV20-1 to TRBJ2-3, with TRBD2 matching 7 bases. The germline gives CDR1 DFQATT, CDR2 SNEGSKA (reference sequence). The CDR3 consists of 19 residues. The ends lost 5 bases at V and 0 bases at J; junction bases unmatched: 20. CDR3 sequence (DNA): TGCAGTGCTGGAGGAGGGCGCTTCACGGGAGCGGGAAGCACAGATACGCAGTATTTT. Protein product: CSAGGGRFTGAGSTDTQYF.

This clonotype was detected many times. The V gene is TRBV20-1, the J gene TRBJ1-1, with 7 bases identical to TRBD1. V dropped 5 bases and J dropped 3; count of bases not matched to a gene: 6. Germline loops: CDR1 DFQATT, CDR2 SNEGSKA (reference sequence). The CDR3 runs to 13 residues. The CDR3 region is CSAQDRVDTEAFF. The CDR3 DNA reads as TGCAGTGCTCAAGACAGGGTGGACACTGAAGCTTTCTTT.